These 25 T cell receptor beta chains were all obtained from the same sample, sequenced in a study of T-cell memory formation after mild COVID-19. TCRdb ran MiXCR on the 5' RACE reads and lists one entry per CDR3 protein. The sample includes roughly 190,000 distinct CDR3 sequences, about 17% of them seen just once. Sequencing was performed on PBMCs or a T cell subset sorted from them (not recorded which). Receptors originate from an adult woman who had mild COVID-19 (a few samples of this study predate the infection). Cell type and time point are not known.

V usage is TRBV11-2 and J usage is TRBJ2-4, with 7 bases lining up with TRBD1. CDR1 is SGHAT and CDR2 is FQNNGV in the germline V gene. This CDR3 region has 17 residues. V trimming: 0 bases; J trimming: 0 bases; junction bases outside the gene matches: 5. The CDR3 DNA is TGTGCCAGCAGCTTAGATCGGGGACAGCTAGCCAAAAACATTCAGTACTTC. Translated, it gives CASSLDRGQLAKNIQYF.

This chain uses TRBV12-3 or TRBV12-4 with TRBJ2-5; D is undetermined. The CDR3 consists of 14 residues. Deletions cut 7 bases from V and 5 bases from J, with 17 bases between. In nucleotides, the CDR3 is TGTGCCAGCACCCCGACCCGGATGATGGAGACCCAGTACTTC. Encoded protein: CASTPTRMMETQYF.

The chain is built from TRBV11-1 and TRBJ2-3, with 16 bases that match TRBD2. Per germline, CDR1 SGHAT and CDR2 FQDESV (reference sequence). The V and J ends lost 3 bases and 0 bases, in that order; junction bases with no gene match: 9. CDR3 length equals 20 residues. CDR3 DNA sequence: TGTGCCAGCAGCTTCGACCCGGGACTAGCGGGAGGGCCGAGCACAGATACGCAGTATTTT. Its translation is CASSFDPGLAGGPSTDTQYF. Full variable domain (remainder filled in from reference TRBV11-1 and TRBJ2-3): EAEVAQSPRYKITEKSQAVAFWCDPISGHATLYWYRQILGQGPELLVQFQDESVVDDSQLPKDRFSAERLKGVDSTLKIQPAELGDSAMYLCASSFDPGLAGGPSTDTQYFGPGTRLTVL.

This clonotype was seen repeatedly, ten times or more. The chain links TRBV12-3 or TRBV12-4 to TRBJ2-5, with D unclear. The V end lost 6 bases, the J end lost 4 bases, and 6 bases lay between the germline ends. The CDR3 has 11 residues. The CDR3 here is CASSPRETQYF. The CDR3 nucleotides are TGTGCCAGCAGCCCCAGAGAGACCCAGTACTTC.

The rearrangement links TRBV5-1 to TRBJ1-6; D may be TRBD1 (5 bases). V was pared by 0 bases and J by 6 bases, with 10 bases between. The CDR3 covers 15 residues. Looked up from germline, CDR1 is SGHRS and CDR2 is YFSETQ. The CDR3 spells CASSLEGRSNSPLHF. The CDR3 DNA reads as TGCGCCAGCAGCTTGGAGGGACGGAGTAATTCACCCCTCCACTTT.

Regarding this clonotype: Germline and junction disagree at one end, which may indicate a read error. This chain joins TRBV7-8 and TRBJ1-2; D gene uncertain. Looked up from germline, CDR1 is SGHVS and CDR2 is FQNEAQ. CDR3 length: 8 residues. CDR3 coding DNA: TGTGCCAGCACCCCCTCCGACTTC. Its translation is CASTPSDF. Complete variable domain (other parts from reference TRBV7-8 and TRBJ1-2): GAGVSQSPRYKVAKRGQDVALRCDPISGHVSLFWYQQALGQGPEFLTYFQNEAQLDKSGLPSDRFFAERPEGSVSTLKIQRTQQEDSAVYLCASTPSDFGSGTRLTVV.

The chain carries TRBV9 and TRBJ1-1; 8 bases are a match to TRBD1. Looked up from germline, CDR1 is SGDLS and CDR2 is YYNGEE. V was clipped by 0 bases and J by 4 bases; unmatched bases: 2. The CDR3 is 14 amino acids. The CDR3 DNA follows: TGTGCCAGCAGCGTAGCAACAGGGGGCACTGAAGCTTTCTTT. Translated: CASSVATGGTEAFF. Complete variable domain (other parts from reference TRBV9 and TRBJ1-1): DSGVTQTPKHLITATGQRVTLRCSPRSGDLSVYWYQQSLDQGLQFLIQYYNGEERAKGNILERFSAQQFPDLHSELNLSSLELGDSALYFCASSVATGGTEAFFGQGTRLTVV.

This chain connects TRBV29-1 to TRBJ2-7, with D perhaps being TRBD1 or TRBD2 (5 bases each). This CDR3 contains 15 residues. Between the trimmed V and J ends, which lost 4 bases and 4 bases, there was a span of 20 bases. Germline V lookup: CDR1 SQVTM, CDR2 ANQGSEA. The CDR3 DNA sequence: TGCAGCGTTGGCCGGGACCCCGCTTCCCTTTACGAGCAGTACTTC. It encodes CSVGRDPASLYEQYF.

The chain carries TRBV3-1 and TRBJ2-7, with D perhaps matching TRBD1 (7 bases). This CDR3 is built from 15 residues. Trimming shortened V by 4 bases and J by 6 bases, and 19 bases separated the two germline ends. Germline loops: CDR1 LGHDT, CDR2 YNNKEL (reference sequence). The CDR3 region has the DNA TGTGCCAGCAGCCCGCCAGGGGGGAAGAGCTCCGAGCAGTACTTC. The encoded protein is CASSPPGGKSSEQYF.

This sequence joins TRBV5-1 and TRBJ1-1, with D possibly TRBD1 on 6 matching bases. V was shortened by 1 base and J by 1 base, with 8 bases between the two germline ends. The CDR3 extends over 14 amino acids. From germline, CDR1 is SGHRS and CDR2 YFSETQ. Written as DNA, the CDR3 is TGCGCCAGCAGCTTGACAGGGAGGAACACTGAAGCTTTCTTT. Amino acids: CASSLTGRNTEAFF.

The chain combines TRBV12-3 or TRBV12-4 with TRBJ1-2; 7 bases map to TRBD1. The ends lost 7 bases at V and 5 bases at J; junction bases unmatched: 13. The CDR3 contains 15 residues. The CDR3 DNA sequence: TGTGCCAGCACCCCCCCCGGAGGGGGCTGGTATGGCTACACCTTC. Residues: CASTPPGGGWYGYTF.

The table lists this clonotype with many counts. This sequence joins TRBV7-2 and TRBJ2-5; 8 bases match TRBD1. The CDR3 sequence is 14 residues long. The ends lost 5 bases at V and 5 bases at J; junction bases unmatched: 7. Germline CDR1 is SGHTA and CDR2 is FQGNSA. CDR3 loop: CASSPQGAGETQYF. In DNA form, the CDR3 reads TGTGCCAGCAGCCCCCAGGGGGCAGGGGAGACCCAGTACTTC.

The chain combines TRBV27 with TRBJ2-2; 12 bases map to TRBD2. The germline CDR1 and CDR2 sequences are MNHEY and SMNVEV (reference sequence). The CDR3 consists of 16 residues. The V gene end was trimmed by 4 bases and the J gene end by 2 bases; junction bases not matched to a gene: 2. CDR3 nucleotides: TGTGCCAGCAGTTCACTAGCGGGGGGTAACACCGGGGAGCTGTTTTTT. Its protein is CASSSLAGGNTGELFF.

The table lists this clonotype with a few counts. This rearrangement joins TRBV15 to TRBJ1-1; TRBD1 is a possible D gene (6 bases). Germline V gene lookup returns CDR1 LNHNV and CDR2 YYDKDF (reference sequence). The CDR3 runs 14 residues. V dropped 5 bases and J dropped 3 bases, with 13 bases sitting between them. The CDR3 DNA is TGTGCCACCAGCTCGTATTACAGGGACACTGAAGCTTTCTTT. Translation gives CATSSYYRDTEAFF.

This clonotype came up a few times. This rearrangement joins TRBV2 to TRBJ2-7; the match to TRBD2 covers 7 bases. The CDR3 is made up of 14 amino acids. The junction had 7 bases not matched to a gene; V was cut back by 6 bases and J by 2 bases. Germline CDR1 is SNHLY and CDR2 is FYNNEI. The CDR3 region has the DNA TGTGCCAGCAGAGCCGGGCTAGCGGCCTACGAGCAGTACTTC. Amino acid sequence: CASRAGLAAYEQYF.

The genes are TRBV20-1 and TRBJ1-6; D not resolved. Per the germline V gene, CDR1 is DFQATT and CDR2 is SNEGSKA (reference sequence). The CDR3 consists of 14 residues. Trimming shortened V by 3 bases and J by 4 bases, and 10 bases separated the two germline ends. CDR3 sequence: CSARLGHYNSPLHF. The CDR3 coding sequence is TGCAGTGCTAGGTTGGGCCATTATAATTCACCCCTCCACTTT.

The V call is TRBV6-1, the J call TRBJ2-4; 8 bases fit TRBD2. Per the germline V gene, CDR1 is MNHNS and CDR2 is SASEGT. Trimming removed 7 bases from V and 0 bases from J; junction bases left unmatched: 8. There are 16 residues in the CDR3. This CDR3 reads CASTSGGGVAKNIQYF. The CDR3 DNA reads as TGTGCCAGCACGTCCGGGGGGGGAGTAGCCAAAAACATTCAGTACTTC.

This clonotype was picked up many times. The chain carries TRBV12-3 or TRBV12-4 and TRBJ1-1, with D perhaps TRBD1 (6 bases). The germline V and J ends were trimmed by 6 bases and 1 base, with 15 bases remaining between them. This CDR3 region has 15 residues. The CDR3 coding sequence is TGTGCCAGCAGCCCCTTGGGGGGGGCGAACACTGAAGCTTTCTTT. Encoded protein: CASSPLGGANTEAFF.

This clonotype was picked up many times. The V gene is TRBV12-3 or TRBV12-4, the J gene TRBJ2-7, with a tentative D call TRBD1 (6 bases). Trimming stripped 5 bases from V and 2 bases from J, with 13 bases between. The CDR3 is 14 residues long. The CDR3 DNA is TGTGCCAGCAGTCCACGACAGGATACCTACGAGCAGTACTTC. Protein product: CASSPRQDTYEQYF.

This clonotype was counted only a few times. The gene calls are TRBV9 and TRBJ1-6; no reliable D call. The CDR3 covers 12 residues. The V end was cut by 3 bases, the J end by 8 bases, with 6 bases between. Germline-derived CDR1 and CDR2 are SGDLS and YYNGEE. The CDR3 DNA reads TGTGCCAGCAGCGCGACGGATTCACCCCTCCACTTT. This translates into CASSATDSPLHF.

The chain recombines TRBV4-1 with TRBJ1-1; TRBD1 might be the D (6 bases). V was trimmed by 4 bases and J by 7 bases, leaving 16 bases between them. This CDR3 has 14 residues. The germline V gene has CDR1 MGHRA and CDR2 YSYEKL. Written as DNA, the CDR3 is TGCGCCAGCAGCCCACGACTCCGGGACAATGAAGCTTTCTTT. This sequence encodes CASSPRLRDNEAFF.

The chain links TRBV7-6 to TRBJ2-7; D not resolved. V lost 2 bases to trimming and J lost 4 bases, with 24 bases between them. In germline, CDR1 is SGHVS, CDR2 FNYEAQ. The CDR3 runs 18 residues. The DNA of the CDR3 is TGTGCCAGCAGCTTACCACTCTCTATTAGAGCCCCCGCTTACGAGCAGTACTTC. Amino acid sequence: CASSLPLSIRAPAYEQYF.

The chain has TRBV29-1 and TRBJ1-4; TRBD1 is a possible D gene (5 bases). CDR1 and CDR2 (germline): SQVTM, ANQGSEA. This CDR3 has 13 amino acids. The V end lost 4 bases, the J end lost 4 bases, and 10 bases lay between the germline ends. Written as DNA, the CDR3 is TGCAGCGTTGGGGCAGGGTTTAATGAAAAACTGTTTTTT. Amino acids: CSVGAGFNEKLFF.

This clonotype was seen only a few times. The junction shows a germline mismatch at one end, possibly a read error. The genes are TRBV7-3 and TRBJ2-5, with 14 bases fitting TRBD2. Germline lookup yields CDR1 SGHTA and CDR2 FQGTGA. This CDR3 has 18 residues. CDR3 residues: CASSLTHTGTSGSETQYF. Here the CDR3 DNA reads TGTGCCAGCAGCCTAACTCACACCGGGACTAGCGGGAGTGAGACCCAGTACTTC.

The chain couples TRBV7-8 to TRBJ1-4; a possible D gene is TRBD1 (5 bases). V was trimmed by 2 bases and J by 6 bases, leaving 13 bases between them. The germline CDR1 and CDR2 sequences are SGHVS and FQNEAQ. This CDR3 region has 15 residues. The DNA of the CDR3 is TGTGCCAGCAGCTTAAGCTACCAGGGAGATGAAAAACTGTTTTTT. Protein: CASSLSYQGDEKLFF.